These 13 T cell receptor beta chains came from one sample sequenced in a study of T cell responses to AZD1222 COVID-19 vaccine. The repertoire was sequenced with immunoSEQ multiplex PCR; TCRdb's copy has only in-frame clones and lacks some. The repertoire includes roughly 140,000 clones, about 89% of them detected once, and roughly a tenth sits in the top ten. The source was peripheral blood, collected 28 days after the second AZD1222 dose. These receptors were obtained from an adult who received the AZD1222 COVID-19 vaccine.

The genes are TRBV19 and TRBJ1-2; D possibly corresponds to TRBD1 (6 bases). The length of the CDR3 is 12 residues. V lost 4 bases and J 8 bases, leaving 11 bases between the germline ends. Germline V gene sequence: CDR1 LNHDA, CDR2 SQIVND (reference sequence). Here the CDR3 reads CASSTRGNGYTF. The CDR3 region has the DNA TGTGCCAGTAGTACGAGGGGGAACGGCTACACCTTC.

V gene TRBV10-3 combines with J gene TRBJ1-5, with D possibly being TRBD1 (6 bases). The CDR3 is made up of 14 amino acids. Trimming removed 5 bases at V and 0 bases at J, with 8 bases between. In germline, CDR1 is ENHRY, CDR2 SYGVKD. The CDR3 sequence is CAISPQGSNQPQHF. The CDR3 DNA follows: TGTGCCATCAGTCCACAGGGTAGCAATCAGCCCCAGCATTTT.

The chain is built from TRBV28 and TRBJ2-1; no definite D call. V dropped 1 base and J dropped 4 bases, with 5 bases sitting between them. The CDR3 totals 13 residues. The germline gives CDR1 MDHEN, CDR2 SYDVKM. The CDR3 nucleotides are TGTGCCAGCAGTTTATCAGGTTACAATGAGCAGTTCTTC. Translating it yields CASSLSGYNEQFF.

The chain combines TRBV3-1 (or the pseudogene TRBV3-2) with TRBJ2-2, with D perhaps assigned TRBD1 or TRBD2 (5 bases each). The CDR3 is 15 amino acids. Trimming took 4 bases from V and 7 from J, leaving 16 bases between them. Germline V CDR1 and CDR2: LGHDT, YNNKEL (reference sequence). The CDR3, as DNA: TGTGCCAGCAGCCGCCTGGGGGTGGGTGGCGGGGAGCTGTTTTTT. Its protein product is CASSRLGVGGGELFF.

The V and J genes are TRBV24-1 and TRBJ2-1, with a possible D match to TRBD2 (6 bases). The CDR3 is made up of 19 amino acids. V lost 4 bases, J lost 3 bases, and 24 bases lay in between. Germline V gene data show CDR1 as KGHDR and CDR2 as SFDVKD. CDR3 loop: CATSDGDPERVTYYNEQFF. CDR3 DNA: TGTGCCACCAGTGACGGCGATCCGGAGCGGGTAACATACTACAATGAGCAGTTCTTC.

In DNA, the CDR3 is TGTGCCAGCGGTAACAGGGGGGAAGGAAACACCATATATTTT. Its protein is CASGNRGEGNTIYF. The V call is TRBV19, the J call TRBJ1-3, with TRBD1 identical over 8 bases. Trimming removed 9 bases from V and 4 bases from J; junction bases left unmatched: 8. There are 14 residues in the CDR3. Germline V gene lookup returns CDR1 LNHDA and CDR2 SQIVND (reference sequence).

This chain uses TRBV6-5 with TRBJ2-7, with 11 bases that match TRBD2. V gave up 6 bases and J gave up 4 bases; unmatched junction bases: 8. Germline V gene lookup returns CDR1 MNHEY and CDR2 SVGAGI. This CDR3 comprises 15 residues. The CDR3 spells CASRQTSGSAYEQYF. For the CDR3, the DNA is TGTGCCAGCAGACAAACTAGCGGGAGTGCTTACGAGCAGTACTTC.

The chain recombines TRBV13 with TRBJ2-1; D is unresolved. Between the trimmed V and J ends, which lost 5 bases and 0 bases, there was a span of 17 bases. Germline loops: CDR1 PRHDT, CDR2 FYEKMQ (reference sequence). There are 17 residues in the CDR3. The CDR3 DNA follows: TGTGCCAGCAGCCCTTCGACGGGCGTCCCCTCCTACAATGAGCAGTTCTTC. Translated, it gives CASSPSTGVPSYNEQFF.

The chain has TRBV20-1 and TRBJ2-3, with 8 bases lining up with TRBD2. CDR3 length: 15 residues. Germline values: CDR1 DFQATT, CDR2 SNEGSKA (reference sequence). J was trimmed by 1 base and V by 3 bases; bases with no gene match: 6. The CDR3 sequence: CSASKREWGTDTQYF. In DNA, the CDR3 is TGCAGTGCTAGTAAGCGGGAGTGGGGCACAGATACGCAGTATTTT.

The chain recombines TRBV13 with TRBJ2-7, with 10 bases identical to TRBD2. J was trimmed by 3 bases and V by 5 bases; bases with no gene match: 4. The germline gives CDR1 PRHDT, CDR2 FYEKMQ (reference sequence). This CDR3 spans 14 amino acids. For the CDR3, the DNA is TGTGCCAGCAGCCCCGTAGCGGGAGGCTACGAGCAGTACTTC. Translation gives CASSPVAGGYEQYF.

Worth noting for this clone: The same CDR3 arises from other DNA sequences in this sample as well. The CDR3 nucleotides read TGTGCCAGCGGGGAACAAGAGACCCAGTACTTC. Translation gives CASGEQETQYF. This rearrangement joins TRBV2 to TRBJ2-5, with D uncertain. V shed 8 bases and J shed 2 bases, with 6 bases lying between them. The CDR3 totals 11 residues. CDR1 and CDR2 (germline): SNHLY, FYNNEI.

V usage is TRBV5-1 and J usage is TRBJ1-2; 7 bases line up with TRBD1. This CDR3 comprises 14 residues. Germline V gene sequence: CDR1 SGHRS, CDR2 YFSETQ. Germline trimming cut 2 bases from V and 6 bases from J; bases unmatched to any gene: 7. Here the CDR3 DNA reads TGCGCCAGCAGCTTTGACAGGGTATGGGATGGCTACACCTTC. It translates to CASSFDRVWDGYTF.

This clone was picked up one time. V and J are TRBV20-1 and TRBJ2-1, with D hard to call. Trimming left V 3 bases short and J 5 bases short, with 5 bases between. Germline CDR1 reads DFQATT; CDR2 reads SNEGSKA (reference sequence). The CDR3 sequence is 11 residues long. The CDR3 DNA follows: TGCAGTGCTAGGGGTCACAATGAGCAGTTCTTC. Translation gives CSARGHNEQFF.